A selection of T cell receptor beta chains follows, all from one sample in a study of shared T cell receptors in the human thymus. Using immunoSEQ multiplex PCR, the repertoire was profiled, and TCRdb retains in-frame clones only, with some absent. The top ten clones hold approximately 0.02% of a sample with roughly 410,000 clones, 95% of them seen once. The specimen sequenced was thymocytes. These receptors all stem from a human donor. Both conserved end residues are part of each CDR3. A D gene is named only where the DNA matches it firmly. The size of a clone is reported for some rows only, either as once, few or many, or as a class for expanded clones.

J | size | D | V | DNA | CDR3
TRBJ2-1 | - | - | TRBV25-1 | TGTGCCAGCAGGGCTTGGTGGGGCGAGCAGTTCTTC | CASRAWWGEQFF
TRBJ1-2 | - | TRBD1 | TRBV28 | TGTGCCAGCAGCCGCGGACAGGGGGAGTCAAAGGACTATGGCTACACCTTC | CASSRGQGESKDYGYTF
TRBJ2-1 | - | TRBD2 | TRBV7-3 | TGTGCCAGCAGTATTACTAGCGGGAGTTTTGAGCAGTTCTTC | CASSITSGSFEQFF
TRBJ2-1 | - | - | TRBV7-9 | TGTGCCAGCAGCACCAATCTAGACAATGAGCAGTTCTTC | CASSTNLDNEQFF
TRBJ2-2 | - | - | TRBV15 | TGTGCCACCAGCAGGGGCAGGGGCACCGGGGAGCTGTTTTTT | CATSRGRGTGELFF
TRBJ2-7 | - | TRBD2 | TRBV5-5 | TGTGCCAGCAGCCCGCGACTAGCAGCCTCCTACGAGCAGTACTTC | CASSPRLAASYEQYF
TRBJ2-2 | - | - | TRBV9 | TGTGCCAGCAGTCGTGCTCCGAACACCGGGGAGCTGTTTTTT | CASSRAPNTGELFF
TRBJ2-1 | - | TRBD1 | TRBV7-4 | TGTGCCAGCAGAATCGAAGGGGGCAGTGGTTTATACAATGAGCAGTTCTTC | CASRIEGGSGLYNEQFF
TRBJ2-7 | - | - | TRBV9 | TGTGCCAGCAGCGTACCGACAGGTCCCTACGAGCAGTACTTC | CASSVPTGPYEQYF
TRBJ2-2 | - | TRBD2 | TRBV7-9 | TGTGCCAGCATAGGGATAGCGGGAGGGCCTGACACCGGGGAGCTGTTTTTT | CASIGIAGGPDTGELFF
TRBJ2-1 | - | - | TRBV6-5 | TGTGCCAGCAGCGGAGGCTGGCCGGGGAACAATGAGCAGTTCTTC | CASSGGWPGNNEQFF
TRBJ2-5 | - | - | TRBV27 | TGTGCCAGCAGTAGCTGGACAGCAAAAGAGACCCAGTACTTC | CASSSWTAKETQYF
TRBJ2-3 | - | - | TRBV5-4 | TGTGCCAGCAGCCGGAACGATACGCAGTATTTT | CASSRNDTQYF
TRBJ2-1 | - | - | TRBV7-2 | TGTGCCAGCAGCTTAGCGCTGTCGGGATGGGGCTTGGATGAGCAGTTCTTC | CASSLALSGWGLDEQFF
TRBJ1-5 | - | - | TRBV25-1 | TGTGCCAGCAGTGAATACAGCAACAATCAGCCCCAGCATTTT | CASSEYSNNQPQHF
TRBJ2-1 | once | - | TRBV28 | TGTGCCAGCAGTTTACACCCCGGGAGCCCCTACAATGAGCAGTTCTTC | CASSLHPGSPYNEQFF
TRBJ2-1 | - | - | TRBV4-1 | TGCGCCAGCAGCCAAGGAGGAGCGTCCTTTCGGCGGGGCTACAATGAGCAGTTCTTC | CASSQGGASFRRGYNEQFF
TRBJ1-4 | - | - | TRBV9 | TGTGCCAGCAGCGTAGCTGCGGCAGGAGCAATTCAAAATGAAAAACTGTTTTTT | CASSVAAAGAIQNEKLFF
TRBJ1-2 | - | TRBD1 | TRBV27 | TGTGCCAGTCTCATCGACAGGGAGCGCCCTGTTAACTATGGCTACACCTTC | CASLIDRERPVNYGYTF
TRBJ2-1 | - | TRBD2 | TRBV7-9 | TGTGCCAGCACCCCGGGACTAGCGGTTCGGGACTTAGACAATGAGCAGTTCTTC | CASTPGLAVRDLDNEQFF
TRBJ2-7 | - | TRBD2 | TRBV28 | TGTGCCAGCAGTTTCTCTAGCGGGACCGGGAGAAGGGCCTACGAGCAGTACTTC | CASSFSSGTGRRAYEQYF
TRBJ2-5 | - | - | TRBV5-6 | TGTGCCAGCAGCTTGATAACAGGGCAAAAACAAGAGACCCAGTACTTC | CASSLITGQKQETQYF
TRBJ2-7 | - | TRBD2 | TRBV7-2 | TGTGCCAGCAGCTCGACACGGACTAGCGGGAGCTACGAGCAGTACTTC | CASSSTRTSGSYEQYF
TRBJ2-2 | once | TRBD2 | TRBV19 | TGTGCCAGTAGTTCCAAGCGGGAGGGCCTGTCCGGGGAGCTGTTTTTT | CASSSKREGLSGELFF
TRBJ2-7 | few | TRBD1 | TRBV9 | TGTGCCAGCAGCCCCCCAGACAGGGGGATTACCTACGAGCAGTACTTC | CASSPPDRGITYEQYF
TRBJ2-3 | - | - | TRBV6-1 | TGTGCCAGCAGTGTCCTAATAGATACGCAGTATTTT | CASSVLIDTQYF